Below, 18 T cell receptor beta chains from the same sample are listed, as sequenced in a study of TIL therapy for anti-PD-1-resistant metastatic lung cancer. This was the immunoSEQ v3 assay. Clones were sequenced by immunoSEQ multiplex PCR, and TCRdb holds only the in-frame ones, with some missing. The sample shows some 13,000 clones, about 70% of them seen only once. Regarding time point: pre-treatment sample, taken before nivolumab and TIL therapy. Most excised metastases sampled were pleural nodules or supraclavicular lymph nodes. Specimen: tumor tissue, collected at baseline. The receptors were gathered from a woman between 30 and 80 years old with non-small cell lung cancer.

This chain connects TRBV25-1 to TRBJ2-2, with D unresolved. The CDR3 contains 14 residues. From germline, CDR1 is MGHDK and CDR2 SYGVNS. Trimming pared 6 bases from V and 4 bases from J, leaving 12 bases between. CDR3 residues: CASRPRTGTGELFF. The CDR3 nucleotides are TGTGCCAGCAGACCCCGGACGGGCACCGGGGAGCTGTTTTTT.

The rearrangement uses TRBV18 and TRBJ2-7; a weak D match, TRBD2 (7 bases). Germline V gives CDR1 KGHSH, CDR2 LQKENI. CDR3 length: 13 amino acids. V was shortened by 6 bases and J by 6 bases, with 15 bases between the two germline ends. The chain's CDR3 is CASSPGGSVEQYF. The CDR3 DNA follows: TGTGCCAGCTCCCCGGGGGGCTCGGTCGAGCAGTACTTC. The variable domain in full, completed from reference TRBV18 and TRBJ2-7, reads NAGVMQNPRHLVRRRGQEARLRCSPMKGHSHVYWYRQLPEEGLKFMVYLQKENIIDESGMPKERFSAEFPKEGPSILRIQQVVRGDSAAYFCASSPGGSVEQYFGPGTRLTVT.

This clone appeared once. This chain joins TRBV19 and TRBJ2-1; 9 bases fit TRBD2. V shed 6 bases and J 9 bases; nucleotides not matched to a gene: 18. The V gene's germline CDR1 is LNHDA and CDR2 SQIVND (reference sequence). The CDR3 contains 17 residues. CDR3 bases: TGTGCCAGTAGCGGGCGGGGGACTAGCCTTCCAGAGGGTGAGCAGTTCTTC. This encodes CASSGRGTSLPEGEQFF.

The rearrangement joins TRBV19 to TRBJ2-7, with 8 bases that match TRBD1. The CDR3 length is 13 residues. Trimming cost V 5 bases and J 3 bases; bases outside gene matches: 3. CDR1 and CDR2 from the germline V gene are LNHDA and SQIVND (reference sequence). The chain's CDR3 is CASSSGQDYEQYF. The CDR3 region has the DNA TGTGCCAGTAGTTCGGGACAGGACTACGAGCAGTACTTC. Full variable domain (missing parts from reference TRBV19 and TRBJ2-7): DGGITQSPKYLFRKEGQNVTLSCEQNLNHDAMYWYRQDPGQGLRLIYYSQIVNDFQKGDIAEGYSVSREKKESFPLTVTSAQKNPTAFYLCASSSGQDYEQYFGPGTRLTVT.

The genes are TRBV29-1 and TRBJ2-4, with 13 bases that match TRBD2. This CDR3 has 14 amino acids. Germline V gene data show CDR1 as SQVTM and CDR2 as ANQGSEA. V gave up 6 bases and J gave up 12 bases; unmatched junction bases: 11. CDR3 amino acids: CSVAGTSGISAQYF. In DNA, the CDR3 is TGCAGCGTGGCCGGGACTAGCGGGATAAGCGCTCAGTACTTC.

V gene TRBV9 combines with J gene TRBJ2-1, with D possibly TRBD2 on 6 matching bases. In germline, CDR1 is SGDLS, CDR2 YYNGEE. This CDR3 contains 14 residues. V lost 1 base, J lost 8 bases, and 13 bases lay in between. The CDR3 DNA follows: TGTGCCAGCAGCGTATCGGGAGAGGGTTATGAGCAGTTCTTC. Its translation: CASSVSGEGYEQFF.

This rearrangement joins TRBV7-2 to TRBJ1-1; the D gene is possibly TRBD1 (5 bases). V lost 5 bases to trimming and J lost 3 bases, with 10 bases between them. The germline V gene has CDR1 SGHTA and CDR2 FQGNSA. CDR3 size: 13 residues. The CDR3: CASSRSRDTEAFF. The CDR3 DNA reads as TGTGCCAGCAGCAGATCCAGGGACACTGAAGCTTTCTTT.

V usage is TRBV27 and J usage is TRBJ2-3; D is undetermined. Between the trimmed V and J ends, which lost 7 bases and 6 bases, there was a span of 14 bases. In germline, CDR1 is MNHEY, CDR2 SMNVEV (reference sequence). The CDR3 consists of 13 residues. The chain's CDR3 is CASTGRHGDTQYF. The DNA for the CDR3 is TGTGCCAGCACGGGTCGGCACGGTGATACGCAGTATTTT.

By share, this clone counts as medium-sized. The V call is TRBV7-7, the J call TRBJ2-1; 10 nucleotides align to TRBD1. Losses at the gene ends were 5 bases for V and 7 bases for J; bases not matched to a gene: 11. The CDR3 extends over 16 amino acids. The germline CDR1 and CDR2 sequences are SSHAT and FNYEAQ (reference sequence). The CDR3 DNA is TGTGCCAGCAGCCCAGACAGACAGGGGGCGCGAAATGAGCAGTTCTTC. Translated, it gives CASSPDRQGARNEQFF.

The rearrangement links TRBV11-3 to TRBJ2-1; D might be TRBD1 (5 bases). V lost 8 bases to trimming and J lost 7 bases, with 15 bases between them. The CDR3 spans 13 residues. The germline CDR1 and CDR2 sequences are SGHNT and YENEEA. Here the CDR3 DNA reads TGTGCCAGCGAGCAGGGAAATAGGAATGAGCAGTTCTTC. Translation: CASEQGNRNEQFF.

This chain uses TRBV28 with TRBJ2-2, with 8 bases that match TRBD2. The germline CDR1 and CDR2 sequences are MDHEN and SYDVKM. The CDR3 contains 17 residues. The V and J ends lost 4 bases and 4 bases, in that order; junction bases with no gene match: 11. This CDR3 is CASSYPGRGYSTGELFF. In nucleotides, the CDR3 is TGTGCCAGCAGTTACCCCGGGAGGGGGTATAGCACCGGGGAGCTGTTTTTT.

The J gene is TRBJ2-5, the V gene TRBV12-1; the D segment call TRBD1 is taken from the table without a DNA check. TRBV12-1 is marked as a pseudogene. The CDR3 has 16 amino acids. The CDR3 loop is CASSFRSGKPQETQYF. In nucleotides, the CDR3 is TGTGCCAGCAGCTTTAGATCAGGGAAGCCCCAAGAGACCCAGTACTTC.

This clone was seen only once. This chain joins TRBV15 and TRBJ2-1; 8 nucleotides agree with TRBD1. The CDR3 sequence is 17 residues long. Germline CDR1 reads LNHNV; CDR2 reads YYDKDF (reference sequence). V lost 1 base to trimming and J lost 7 bases; unmatched junction nucleotides: 12. The CDR3 sequence: CATSRAYAGGIGNEQFF. CDR3 in DNA: TGTGCCACCAGCAGAGCTTATGCAGGGGGCATTGGTAATGAGCAGTTCTTC.

The chain couples TRBV11-2 to TRBJ2-3, with D unresolved. There are 15 residues in the CDR3. The germline V and J ends were trimmed by 1 base and 7 bases, with 15 bases remaining between them. The V gene's germline CDR1 is SGHAT and CDR2 FQNNGV. The CDR3 coding sequence is TGTGCCAGCAGCTTAGTGGGCGGAGCACAGAATACGCAGTATTTT. This gives the protein CASSLVGGAQNTQYF. The whole variable domain, remainder taken from reference TRBV11-2 and TRBJ2-3, is EAGVAQSPRYKIIEKRQSVAFWCNPISGHATLYWYQQILGQGPKLLIQFQNNGVVDDSQLPKDRFSAERLKGVDSTLKIQPAKLEDSAVYLCASSLVGGAQNTQYFGPGTRLTVL.

The chain carries TRBV18 and TRBJ1-1, with D maybe TRBD1 (5 bases). The CDR3 is made up of 14 amino acids. Germline assignment: CDR1 KGHSH and CDR2 LQKENI. V was cut by 4 bases and J by 7 bases, with 16 bases left in between. CDR3 DNA: TGTGCCAGCTCACGATCGGATGGGGGGATTGAAGCTTTCTTT. It encodes CASSRSDGGIEAFF.

This clone occurred a few times. V usage is TRBV5-4 and J usage is TRBJ2-3; TRBD1 aligns across 8 bases. The ends lost 6 bases at V and 0 bases at J; junction bases unmatched: 6. The CDR3 spans 15 residues. From germline, CDR1 is SGHNT and CDR2 YYREEE (reference sequence). In DNA form, the CDR3 reads TGTGCCAGCACCTCGGGGGACAGGAGCACAGATACGCAGTATTTT. This codes for CASTSGDRSTDTQYF.

The rearrangement uses TRBV10-1 and TRBJ2-7, with unresolved D. Germline V gives CDR1 WNHNN, CDR2 SYGVQD (reference sequence). The CDR3 runs 13 residues. Between the trimmed V and J ends, which lost 2 bases and 4 bases, there was a span of 9 bases. The CDR3 DNA reads as TGCGCCAGCAGTGAGAATAAGGATTACGAGCAGTACTTC. It codes for CASSENKDYEQYF.

The V call is TRBV29-1, the J call TRBJ1-5, with D uncertain. Per the germline V gene, CDR1 is SQVTM and CDR2 is ANQGSEA. The CDR3 has 13 residues. V was clipped by 6 bases and J by 7 bases, with 16 bases between them. This chain's CDR3 is CSVVDDPVQPQHF. In nucleotides, the CDR3 is TGCAGCGTCGTGGATGATCCCGTACAGCCCCAGCATTTT.